The 17 T cell receptor beta chains in this list originate from one sample, sequenced in a study of blood T cells in healthy people across ages. Combining a sample-barcoded 5' primer with a J-beta primer mix, a second PCR ran for 7 to 11 cycles. TCRdb reanalysed the 5' RACE reads using MiXCR and keeps one entry per CDR3 protein. The sample holds more than 900,000 distinct CDR3 sequences, approximately 25% seen once. These data were likewise used in another study, on T cells of mothers and their children.

Sequenced input: blood. The receptors come from a girl between 2 and 10 years old in good health.

The sample holds a few counts of this clonotype. The DNA of the CDR3 is TGTGCCAGCAGTTTTTGGACTAGCGGGAGGGCTCGTGGTTTAGATACGCAGTATTTT. Amino acids: CASSFWTSGRARGLDTQYF. V and J are TRBV27 and TRBJ2-3; 15 positions agree with TRBD2. V gave up 3 bases and J gave up 5 bases; unmatched junction bases: 12. This CDR3 comprises 19 residues. Germline assignment: CDR1 MNHEY and CDR2 SMNVEV (reference sequence).

The chain's CDR3 is CASSQGGLMNEQFF. The CDR3 DNA sequence: TGCGCCAGCAGCCAAGGGGGACTCATGAATGAGCAGTTCTTC. The chain is built from TRBV4-1 and TRBJ2-1; D is perhaps TRBD2 (6 bases). Trimming cost V 1 base and J 7 bases, with 11 bases left between them. The CDR3 contains 14 residues. In germline, CDR1 is MGHRA, CDR2 YSYEKL.

The chain couples TRBV28 to TRBJ2-2; the D call may be TRBD1 or TRBD2 (5 bases each). Germline CDR1 is MDHEN and CDR2 is SYDVKM. V was cut by 3 bases and J by 7 bases, with 15 bases left in between. The length of the CDR3 is 15 residues. CDR3 sequence reads: CASSFWGRGGGELFF. The CDR3 DNA reads TGTGCCAGCAGTTTTTGGGGGAGAGGAGGCGGGGAGCTGTTTTTT.

The V and J genes are TRBV25-1 and TRBJ2-1, with D maybe TRBD1 (5 bases). V was clipped by 4 bases and J by 8 bases, with 15 bases between them. In germline, CDR1 is MGHDK, CDR2 SYGVNS. CDR3 length equals 14 residues. As DNA, the CDR3 is TGTGCCAGCAGTGTGGAACTTGGGGCGGATGAGCAGTTCTTC. Translated, it gives CASSVELGADEQFF. The full variable domain, in which reference TRBV25-1 and TRBJ2-1 provide the parts outside the CDR3, is EADIYQTPRYLVIGTGKKITLECSQTMGHDKMYWYQQDPGMELHLIHYSYGVNSTEKGDLSSESTVSRIRTEHFPLTLESARPSHTSQYLCASSVELGADEQFFGPGTRLTVL.

The rearrangement links TRBV7-9 to TRBJ1-6; D might be TRBD1 (5 bases). The V end lost 5 bases, the J end lost 13 bases, and 12 bases lay between the germline ends. Germline CDR1 is SEHNR and CDR2 is FQNEAQ (reference sequence). This CDR3 is 12 amino acids long. The CDR3 DNA reads TGTGCCAGCAGCGTGGGGGACTTCCCCCTCCACTTT. Protein product: CASSVGDFPLHF.

This chain joins TRBV29-1 and TRBJ2-3; D is uncertain. The length of the CDR3 is 12 residues. Trimming removed 3 bases from V and 0 bases from J, with 4 bases in between. CDR1 SQVTM and CDR2 ANQGSEA come from the germline V gene. CDR3 DNA sequence: TGCAGCGTTGATTTGAGCACAGATACGCAGTATTTT. Residues: CSVDLSTDTQYF.

The chain has TRBV14 and TRBJ2-6; D might be TRBD2 (5 bases). The CDR3 contains 16 residues. V lost 0 bases, J lost 4 bases, and 10 bases lay in between. Looked up from germline, CDR1 is SGHDN and CDR2 is FVKESK. The DNA for the CDR3 is TGTGCCAGCAGCCAAGAGAGGAGGAACGGGGCCAACGTCCTGACTTTC. As protein: CASSQERRNGANVLTF.

This clonotype came up a few times. The rearrangement joins TRBV6-5 to TRBJ1-4; TRBD1 might be the D (5 bases). Germline V gene lookup returns CDR1 MNHEY and CDR2 SVGAGI. Trimming left V 6 bases short and J 8 bases short, with 19 bases between. The CDR3 runs to 15 residues. The CDR3 protein is CASRAPGGIYEKLFF. CDR3 nucleotides: TGTGCCAGCAGAGCGCCGGGGGGGATCTACGAAAAACTGTTTTTT.

This clonotype has only a few counts. The rearrangement joins TRBV6-5 to TRBJ2-5; 7 bases are shared with TRBD1. The V gene end was trimmed by 7 bases and the J gene end by 5 bases; junction bases not matched to a gene: 13. The CDR3 has 15 amino acids. Germline V gene lookup returns CDR1 MNHEY and CDR2 SVGAGI. The CDR3 region is CASTLLTGNEETQYF. CDR3 coding DNA: TGTGCCAGCACCCTCTTGACAGGGAACGAGGAGACCCAGTACTTC.

This clonotype turned up a few times. The gene calls are TRBV5-1 and TRBJ2-5; possible D gene TRBD1, 6 bases. Looked up from germline, CDR1 is SGHRS and CDR2 is YFSETQ. The CDR3 is made up of 16 amino acids. The V end lost 0 bases, the J end lost 10 bases, and 22 bases lay between the germline ends. Written as DNA, the CDR3 is TGCGCCAGCAGCTTGGATGGGGCAGGGGCTCGTGTTGACCAGTACTTC. Translating it yields CASSLDGAGARVDQYF.

This clonotype showed up just a few times. This chain's CDR3 is CASSLRDTNYGYTF. The CDR3 DNA is TGTGCCAGCAGTCTCCGGGACACCAACTATGGCTACACCTTC. J is TRBJ1-2 and V is TRBV27; D perhaps matches TRBD1 (6 bases). The CDR3 spans 14 residues. Germline V gene data show CDR1 as MNHEY and CDR2 as SMNVEV (reference sequence). V gave up 5 bases and J gave up 2 bases, with 12 bases separating them.

The CDR3 loop is CASSQGGGGNEKLFF. The DNA of the CDR3 is TGTGCCAGCAGCCAAGGAGGGGGGGGTAATGAAAAACTGTTTTTT. The rearrangement uses TRBV3-1 and TRBJ1-4, with a possible D match to TRBD1 (6 bases). The germline V and J ends were trimmed by 1 base and 4 bases, with 10 bases remaining between them. CDR3 length equals 15 residues. CDR1 and CDR2 (germline): LGHDT, YNNKEL (reference sequence).

This CDR3 is CSARSVAGAGALSYEQYF. CDR3 DNA: TGCAGTGCTAGGTCAGTTGCCGGAGCGGGGGCCCTCTCCTACGAGCAGTACTTC. The chain employs TRBV20-1 and TRBJ2-5; TRBD2 matches 8 bases. The DNA end lines up better with TRBJ2-7; the J call may be wrong. Germline V gene data show CDR1 as DFQATT and CDR2 as SNEGSKA (reference sequence). The CDR3 spans 18 residues.

This clonotype came up many times. This chain joins TRBV27 and TRBJ2-5, with 9 bases fitting TRBD2. Germline-derived CDR1 and CDR2 are MNHEY and SMNVEV (reference sequence). V gave up 5 bases and J gave up 1 base; unmatched junction bases: 8. The CDR3 contains 16 residues. The CDR3 region has the DNA TGTGCCAGCAGTCCAGTAGCGGGAGAGGTCCAAGAGACCCAGTACTTC. It codes for CASSPVAGEVQETQYF.

The genes are TRBV20-1 and TRBJ2-1; D uncertain. CDR1 DFQATT and CDR2 SNEGSKA come from the germline V gene (reference sequence). Trimming cost V 0 bases and J 6 bases, with 15 bases left between them. This CDR3 contains 15 residues. This CDR3 reads CSARDLGQALNEQFF. CDR3 bases: TGCAGTGCTAGAGATCTGGGCCAGGCCCTCAATGAGCAGTTCTTC.

This clonotype was seen a few times. V usage is TRBV20-1 and J usage is TRBJ2-7; TRBD2 agrees at 14 bases. V shed 4 bases, J shed 2 bases, and the junction held 1 base outside the gene matches. Germline-derived CDR1 and CDR2 are DFQATT and SNEGSKA (reference sequence). The CDR3 has 14 amino acids. The CDR3 sequence: CSAKTSGGAYEQYF. In DNA, the CDR3 is TGCAGTGCTAAGACTAGCGGGGGGGCCTACGAGCAGTACTTC.

The gene calls are TRBV12-3 or TRBV12-4 and TRBJ2-1; D not resolved. The end of the DNA aligns better with TRBJ2-7, so the J call may be wrong. The CDR3 loop spans 12 amino acids. For the CDR3, the DNA is TGTGCCAGCAGTCTCGGGCCCCTCAAGCAGTACTTC. Translation gives CASSLGPLKQYF.